This T cell receptor (beta chain) comes out of a study of graft-versus-host responses after intestinal transplantation. A remark on this clone: The antigen remains undetermined.

This table comes from immunoSEQ multiplex PCR, and its TCRdb copy is limited to in-frame clones, with some not included. The profile shows some 40,000 clones, more than 85% of them singletons. Looked up from germline, CDR1 is MNHEY and CDR2 is SVGAGI. This CDR3 region has 13 residues. Trimming stripped 0 bases from V and 6 bases from J, with 9 bases between. Overall study results and limits: Among recipient marrow samples, GvH clones were found; some appeared first in ileum or blood. Early declines in HvG clones that occurred post-transplant were associated with peak circulating GvH clone levels. The study found high graft-versus-host to host-versus-graft clonal ratios in allografts of patients with graft-donor T cell macrochimerism.

The sample was PBMCs, taken approximately 100 weeks after intestinal transplantation. The chain joins TRBV6-5 to TRBJ2-7; D not certain. The sequence derives from a human patient who received an intestinal transplant, so some T cells may come from the graft donor. CDR3 region: CASSYSAETEQYF. DNA for the CDR3: TGTGCCAGCAGTTACTCTGCAGAGACCGAGCAGTACTTC.